These T cell receptor beta chains were read from a single sample in a study of graft-versus-host responses after intestinal transplantation. Antigens for these TCRs are unknown. Clones were read by immunoSEQ multiplex PCR, and TCRdb kept only the in-frame ones, dropping some. Of some 120,000 clones in the sample, 90% are singletons; the top ten hold approximately 0.18%. This sample comprised unstimulated CD4+ T cells sorted from spleen or lymph node cells, obtained before intestinal transplant. Source of these receptors: a human donor who received an intestinal transplant. CDR3s include the opening cysteine and the closing phenylalanine or tryptophan. The D gene is left open where the match is weak. Only part of the rows carry a size: once, few, many, or a class if the clone is expanded.

V	size	D	J	DNA	CDR3
TRBV5-4	.	.	TRBJ2-5	TGTGCCAGCAGCTTGAAGGGGATCAACAAAGAGACCCAGTACTTC	CASSLKGINKETQYF
TRBV6-5	few	.	TRBJ1-3	TGTGCCAGCAGTTACGGTCCAGGGATTGGAAACACCATATATTTT	CASSYGPGIGNTIYF
TRBV7-2	.	.	TRBJ1-6	TGTGCCAGCAGCTTAGCGGCAGGATATAATTCACCCCTCCACTTT	CASSLAAGYNSPLHF
TRBV6-1	.	TRBD1	TRBJ1-5	TGTGCCAGCAGTGTCGGGACAGGGGGCTCCCACAATCAGCCCCAGCATTTT	CASSVGTGGSHNQPQHF
TRBV28	once	TRBD1	TRBJ1-2	TGTGCCAGCAGTCGTACGGGACAGGGAGCCCTTTCCTATGGCTACACCTTC	CASSRTGQGALSYGYTF
TRBV6-1	.	.	TRBJ2-3	TGTGCCAGCACCCAGTATGCCCCTGGCACAGATACGCAGTATTTT	CASTQYAPGTDTQYF
TRBV5-1	.	TRBD2	TRBJ2-1	TGCGCCAGCAGCGGACTAGCGGGAGCCTACAATGAGCAGTTCTTC	CASSGLAGAYNEQFF
TRBV9	once	TRBD1	TRBJ2-3	TGTGCCAGCAGCGTACATCAGAGGGGGCGCACAGATACGCAGTATTTT	CASSVHQRGRTDTQYF
TRBV19	.	TRBD1	TRBJ1-1	TGTGCCAGTAGTACTCAGGGGGCCATCCCCACTGAAGCTTTCTTT	CASSTQGAIPTEAFF
TRBV5-1	.	.	TRBJ1-3	TGCGCCAGCAGCCCCCCCGCTGGAAACACCATATATTTT	CASSPPAGNTIYF
TRBV18	.	TRBD2	TRBJ2-3	TGTGCCAGCTCATCCCGGACTAGCTCAGGCTATACGCAGTATTTT	CASSSRTSSGYTQYF
TRBV28	.	TRBD1	TRBJ1-1	TGTGCCAGCAGGATCGACAGGGTGAACACTGAAGCTTTCTTT	CASRIDRVNTEAFF
TRBV6-6	.	TRBD2	TRBJ2-5	TGTGCCAGCAGTTACTCCGGGGGGAAAGAGACCCAGTACTTC	CASSYSGGKETQYF
TRBV7-3	.	TRBD2	TRBJ2-3	TGTGCCAGCAGCTTAACGGGCGGACTAGCGGGGAATACGCAGTATTTT	CASSLTGGLAGNTQYF
TRBV7-9	once	.	TRBJ1-2	TGTGCCAGCAGCTTAGGGACAGACTATGGCTACACCTTC	CASSLGTDYGYTF
TRBV11-1	.	.	TRBJ2-2	TGTGCCAGCAGCTTAGCGCGGCAGGGCAGCACCGGGGAGCTGTTTTTT	CASSLARQGSTGELFF
TRBV7-2	.	.	TRBJ1-5	TGTGCCAGCAGCTTGTCTCCCCTAACTTTTAGCAATCAGCCCCAGCATTTT	CASSLSPLTFSNQPQHF
TRBV27	once	.	TRBJ2-5	TGTGCCAGCCCCGAGGGTCTAGTGGGAGAGACCCAGTACTTC	CASPEGLVGETQYF
TRBV27	.	.	TRBJ2-7	TGTGCCAGCAGTTTAGCGGGGCACTCCTACGAGCAGTACTTC	CASSLAGHSYEQYF
TRBV2	.	.	TRBJ2-1	TGTGCCAGCTTGACAAGACCTAATGAGCAGTTCTTC	CASLTRPNEQFF
TRBV6-4	.	.	TRBJ2-7	TGTGCCAGCAGGGGGGACTCCACCTACGAGCAGTACTTC	CASRGDSTYEQYF
TRBV2	.	.	TRBJ1-4	TGTGCCAGCAGTGCCCAGGGTGTGGGGGAAAAACTGTTTTTT	CASSAQGVGEKLFF
TRBV5-1	.	TRBD2	TRBJ2-1	TGCGCCAGCACCCGGACTAGCGGGATCAATGAGCAGTTCTTC	CASTRTSGINEQFF
TRBV5-1	.	.	TRBJ1-2	TGCGCCAGCAGCTTCGGAGATTTGATCTATGGCTACACCTTC	CASSFGDLIYGYTF
TRBV9	.	.	TRBJ1-1	TGTGCCAGCAGCTTGGGGAGAGGGCGTTGGACTGAAGCTTTCTTT	CASSLGRGRWTEAFF
TRBV30	.	.	TRBJ1-2	TGTGCCTGGAAGCGGGGGGGAGACTATGGCTACACCTTC	CAWKRGGDYGYTF